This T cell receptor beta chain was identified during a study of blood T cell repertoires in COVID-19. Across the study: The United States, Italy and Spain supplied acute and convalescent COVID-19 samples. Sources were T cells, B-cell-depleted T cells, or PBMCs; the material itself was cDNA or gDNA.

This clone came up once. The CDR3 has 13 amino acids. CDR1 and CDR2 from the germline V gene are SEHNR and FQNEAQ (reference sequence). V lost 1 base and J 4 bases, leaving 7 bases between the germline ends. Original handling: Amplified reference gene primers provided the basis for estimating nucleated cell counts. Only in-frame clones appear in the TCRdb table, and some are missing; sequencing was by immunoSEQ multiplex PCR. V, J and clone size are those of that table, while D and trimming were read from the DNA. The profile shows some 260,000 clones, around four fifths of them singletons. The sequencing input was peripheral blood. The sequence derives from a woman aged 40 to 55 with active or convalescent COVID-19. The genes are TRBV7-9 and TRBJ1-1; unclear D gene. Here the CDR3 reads CASSLEAVTEAFF. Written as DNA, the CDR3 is TGTGCCAGCAGCTTAGAGGCGGTCACTGAAGCTTTCTTT.